This T cell receptor (beta chain) was documented in a study of blood T cell repertoires in COVID-19. Data came from immunoSEQ multiplex PCR; TCRdb stores just in-frame clones and leaves some out. The sample has 430,000 or so clones; about 88% are singletons. The CDR3 sequence is 18 residues long. CDR1 is MGHRA, CDR2 YSYEKL, per germline. V trimming: 0 bases; J trimming: 5 bases; junction bases outside the gene matches: 12. This chain joins TRBV4-1 and TRBJ2-5, with TRBD2 identical over 10 bases. The TCR comes from a woman aged 18-29 years who had been exposed to COVID-19. The sequencing input was PBMCs or T cells enriched from blood (not recorded which). DNA for the CDR3: TGCGCCAGCAGCCAAGATCGTCGAGCGGGGGGGAAGAGGGAGACCCAGTACTTC. It encodes CASSQDRRAGGKRETQYF.